The clone carrying this T cell receptor beta chain was detected many times. Its antigen is not identified. The sample belongs to a study of T cells in Graves' hyperthyroidism and ophthalmopathy. Whole-study results and caveats: Among thyroid clonotypes expanded above 0.001, most also appeared in blood.

TCR beta CDR3 sequences were amplified from RNA transcripts. The HTBI set primed first-round TCR CDR3 RT-PCR. TCRdb reprocessed the multiplex PCR reads with MiXCR, giving one entry per CDR3 protein. The profile shows around 600,000 distinct CDR3 sequences, around 14% of them singletons. Trimming cost V 2 bases and J 4 bases; bases outside gene matches: 6. The CDR3 loop spans 15 amino acids. Per germline, CDR1 DFQATT and CDR2 SNEGSKA (reference sequence). The chain couples TRBV20-1 to TRBJ2-1; 9 bases match TRBD2. This receptor was obtained from a woman between 18 and 29 years old with Graves' ophthalmopathy. Sequencing used blood. The CDR3: CSARQATSGYNEQFF. The DNA of the CDR3 is TGCAGTGCTAGACAAGCGACTAGCGGTTACAATGAGCAGTTCTTC.